Listed here are 8 T cell receptor beta chains from one sample, sequenced in a study of blood T cells in healthy people across ages. A second PCR, run for about 6 to 12 cycles, used a sample-barcoded 5' primer plus a J-beta primer mix. From the 5' RACE reads, TCRdb called clonotypes with MiXCR, one entry per CDR3 protein. The sample contains approximately 730,000 distinct CDR3 sequences, around half of which appear only once. The sample was blood. All receptors derive from a man older than 75 in good health.

The chain uses TRBV3-1 and TRBJ2-1; 10 positions match TRBD2. V shed 1 base, J shed 4 bases, and the junction held 1 base outside the gene matches. The CDR3 extends over 15 amino acids. Germline CDR1 is LGHDT and CDR2 is YNNKEL (reference sequence). The CDR3 region has the DNA TGTGCCAGCAGCCAAGCTAGCGGGAGTTACAATGAGCAGTTCTTC. This encodes CASSQASGSYNEQFF.

This chain joins TRBV5-1 and TRBJ2-1; 16 nucleotides agree with TRBD2. Germline V gene data show CDR1 as SGHRS and CDR2 as YFSETQ. V trimming: 0 bases; J trimming: 0 bases; junction bases outside the gene matches: 6. The CDR3 spans 20 residues. CDR3 sequence: CASSLVPGLAGGTSYNEQFF. CDR3 nucleotide sequence: TGCGCCAGCAGCTTGGTCCCGGGACTAGCGGGAGGGACCTCCTACAATGAGCAGTTCTTC.

V gene TRBV20-1 combines with J gene TRBJ2-7; a weak D match, TRBD1 (6 bases). Germline V lookup: CDR1 DFQATT, CDR2 SNEGSKA (reference sequence). Trimming shortened V by 0 bases and J by 3 bases, and 15 bases separated the two germline ends. The CDR3 length is 15 residues. In DNA form, the CDR3 reads TGCAGTGCTAGAGATGGTGGTAGGGGGAGCTACGAGCAGTACTTC. Translating it yields CSARDGGRGSYEQYF.

This clonotype was observed a handful of times. The chain carries TRBV7-2 and TRBJ2-1, with 9 bases identical to TRBD2. The V gene end was trimmed by 5 bases and the J gene end by 8 bases; junction bases not matched to a gene: 10. The CDR3 covers 15 residues. Germline loops: CDR1 SGHTA, CDR2 FQGNSA. The CDR3 here is CASSIYSGSVDEQFF. In nucleotides, the CDR3 is TGTGCCAGCAGCATCTATAGCGGGAGTGTCGATGAGCAGTTCTTC.

V and J are TRBV7-9 and TRBJ2-5; TRBD1 aligns across 7 bases. CDR3 length: 13 residues. Germline CDR1 reads SEHNR; CDR2 reads FQNEAQ (reference sequence). The ends lost 5 bases at V and 6 bases at J; junction bases unmatched: 6. CDR3 sequence reads: CASSPNRGQTQYF. The CDR3 DNA reads as TGTGCCAGCAGCCCTAACAGGGGACAGACCCAGTACTTC.

The chain joins TRBV14 to TRBJ2-7, with TRBD1 as a possible D gene (6 bases). V lost 7 bases and J 0 bases, leaving 16 bases between the germline ends. Germline assignment: CDR1 SGHDN and CDR2 FVKESK. This CDR3 has 15 residues. In DNA form, the CDR3 reads TGTGCCAGCACCCTAACAGGGACGCCCTCCTACGAGCAGTACTTC. Amino acid sequence: CASTLTGTPSYEQYF.

This chain links TRBV11-3 with TRBJ2-5, with D perhaps TRBD2 (6 bases). Gene TRBJ2-7 matches the end of the DNA better, so the J call may be wrong. Germline lookup yields CDR1 SGHNT and CDR2 YENEEA. CDR3 size: 14 residues. CDR3: CASSSEGRTYEQYF. The CDR3 region has the DNA TGTGCCAGCAGCTCGGAGGGTAGAACCTACGAGCAGTACTTC.

A few counts support this clonotype. The CDR3, as DNA: TGTGCCAGCAGTTACCAAGGGAGGGCCTATGGCTACACCTTC. This sequence encodes CASSYQGRAYGYTF. This sequence joins TRBV6-2 or TRBV6-3 and TRBJ1-2; D is uncertain. CDR3 length: 14 residues. V lost 2 bases and J lost 4, with 11 bases in between. The germline V gene encodes CDR1 MNHEY and CDR2 SVGEGT.